The rows below give T cell receptor beta chains drawn from one sample of a study of T cells in Graves' hyperthyroidism and ophthalmopathy. In TCRdb, the multiplex PCR reads were re-called with MiXCR into one record per CDR3 protein. Here the sample spans about 560,000 distinct CDR3 sequences, roughly a sixth being singletons. The specimen sequenced was blood. The receptors shown here come from a woman younger than 35 with Graves' hyperthyroidism. Each CDR3 is given with its conserved first and last residue. A D gene is named only where the DNA matches it firmly. Size tells how often a clone was seen (once, few, many) or the class of an expanded clone, and some rows leave it out.

size	D	V	J	CDR3	DNA
-	-	TRBV2	TRBJ2-1	CASTPGGTSNEQFF	TGTGCCAGCACCCCAGGGGGGACTAGTAATGAGCAGTTCTTC
-	-	TRBV5-1	TRBJ2-3	CASSLAVQGWADTQYF	TGCGCCAGCAGCTTGGCCGTCCAGGGTTGGGCAGATACGCAGTATTTT
few	-	TRBV12-3/TRBV12-4	TRBJ2-2	CASSFLLNTGELFF	TGTGCCAGCAGTTTCCTCCTAAACACCGGGGAGCTGTTTTTT
few	TRBD1	TRBV4-1	TRBJ1-5	CASSHSQGNSNQPQHF	TGCGCCAGCAGCCATTCACAGGGGAATAGCAATCAGCCCCAGCATTTT
-	-	TRBV7-9	TRBJ1-1	CASSLRGGPKAFF	TGTGCCAGCAGCTTAAGGGGGGGCCCTAAAGCTTTCTTT
many	-	TRBV13	TRBJ2-3	CASSLAAAGETDTQYF	TGTGCCAGCAGCTTAGCTGCGGCAGGGGAGACAGATACGCAGTATTTT
-	-	TRBV10-3	TRBJ1-5	CAISWGVNQPQHF	TGTGCCATCAGTTGGGGGGTGAATCAGCCCCAGCATTTT
-	TRBD2	TRBV11-3	TRBJ2-5	CASSLDGLAGGQGTQYF	TGTGCCAGCAGCTTAGACGGACTAGCGGGGGGGCAAGGGACCCAGTACTTC
-	-	TRBV6-1	TRBJ2-6	CASSKALGANVLTF	TGTGCCAGCAGTAAAGCGCTTGGGGCCAACGTCCTGACTTTC
few	-	TRBV20-1	TRBJ2-1	CSASPAPGTVSYNEQFF	TGCAGTGCTAGTCCCGCCCCCGGGACCGTCTCCTACAATGAGCAGTTCTTC
few	-	TRBV13	TRBJ1-2	CASSPPAGFDGYTF	TGTGCCAGCAGCCCCCCGGCAGGGTTTGATGGCTACACCTTC
many	-	TRBV27	TRBJ2-3	CASSLGIRGDTQYF	TGTGCCAGCAGTTTGGGGATCCGGGGAGATACGCAGTATTTT
-	-	TRBV18	TRBJ2-1	CASSPGPGAGDEQFF	TGTGCCAGCTCACCGGGCCCGGGAGCCGGCGATGAGCAGTTCTTC
-	-	TRBV20-1	TRBJ2-1	CSAYTGNEQFF	TGCAGTGCGTATACAGGGAATGAGCAGTTCTTC
-	-	TRBV4-3	TRBJ1-4	CASSSDAANEKLFF	TGCGCCAGCAGCTCGGATGCAGCGAACGAAAAACTGTTTTTT
-	-	TRBV5-1	TRBJ2-5	CANSSGPGETQYF	TGCGCCAACAGCTCAGGACCGGGAGAGACCCAGTACTTC
-	-	TRBV6-1	TRBJ2-7	CASKTGSYEQYF	TGTGCCAGCAAGACAGGTTCCTACGAGCAGTACTTC
many	TRBD2	TRBV11-2	TRBJ2-1	CASSFPGLAPEQFF	TGTGCCAGCAGCTTCCCGGGACTAGCCCCTGAGCAGTTCTTC
few	-	TRBV29-1	TRBJ2-3	CSVTPSTDTQYF	TGCAGCGTCACCCCCAGCACAGATACGCAGTATTTT
-	TRBD2	TRBV2	TRBJ2-2	CASSARLAGRTGELFF	TGTGCCAGCAGTGCCCGACTAGCGGGGAGGACCGGGGAGCTGTTTTTT
many	-	TRBV11-3	TRBJ2-1	CASTGPPGSRIRGTYNEQFF	TGTGCCAGCACCGGCCCGCCCGGGAGTAGAATACGCGGGACCTACAATGAGCAGTTCTTC
many	-	TRBV5-1	TRBJ2-7	CASSTPGVPYEQYF	TGCGCCAGCAGCACGCCCGGGGTCCCCTACGAGCAGTACTTC
many	TRBD2	TRBV20-1	TRBJ2-1	CSAPGLVGYNEQFF	TGCAGTGCCCCAGGACTAGTGGGGTACAATGAGCAGTTCTTC
-	-	TRBV7-3	TRBJ1-4	CASSRGVGKKLFF	TGTGCCAGCAGCCGGGGAGTGGGCAAAAAACTGTTTTTT
few	-	TRBV13	TRBJ1-3	CASSVPAKTGNTIYF	TGTGCCAGCAGCGTTCCGGCTAAGACGGGAAACACCATATATTTT
once	TRBD1	TRBV15	TRBJ1-4	CATSRHRGQGEKLFF	TGTGCCACCAGCCGCCACAGGGGGCAAGGTGAAAAACTGTTTTTT
many	-	TRBV4-3	TRBJ1-4	CASSQEGRNEKLFF	TGCGCCAGCAGCCAAGAGGGACGGAATGAAAAACTGTTTTTT
many	TRBD1	TRBV28	TRBJ1-4	CATQEGTGNEKLFF	TGTGCCACCCAAGAGGGGACAGGGAATGAAAAACTGTTTTTT
-	-	TRBV6-1	TRBJ2-5	CASRETLGETQYF	TGTGCCAGCAGAGAGACACTGGGAGAGACCCAGTACTTC
-	-	TRBV20-1	TRBJ1-5	CSASPGRGQPQHF	TGCAGTGCCAGTCCGGGACGGGGCCAGCCCCAGCATTTT
many	TRBD1	TRBV6-2/TRBV6-3	TRBJ2-2	CASRGGQGDTGELFF	TGTGCCAGCAGGGGAGGACAGGGAGACACCGGGGAGCTGTTTTTT
few	TRBD1	TRBV5-6	TRBJ2-7	CASSPVGDSSYEQYF	TGTGCCAGCAGCCCGGTGGGGGACAGCTCCTACGAGCAGTACTTC
-	TRBD1	TRBV18	TRBJ2-7	CASSPGGTGRTYEQYF	TGTGCCAGCTCACCCGGTGGGACAGGGAGAACCTACGAGCAGTACTTC
-	-	TRBV7-9	TRBJ2-2	CASSLEASRTGELFF	TGTGCCAGCAGCTTAGAGGCTAGCCGCACCGGGGAGCTGTTTTTT
many	TRBD1	TRBV2	TRBJ2-3	CASRTDRGPRDTQYF	TGTGCCAGCAGAACGGACAGGGGGCCCAGGGATACGCAGTATTTT
many	TRBD2	TRBV5-1	TRBJ2-3	CASSYSGAGPDTQYF	TGCGCCAGCAGCTACAGCGGGGCTGGTCCAGATACGCAGTATTTT
-	TRBD1	TRBV24-1	TRBJ2-7	CATSDRADRGLYEQYF	TGTGCCACCAGTGACCGAGCGGACAGGGGGCTGTACGAGCAGTACTTC
many	-	TRBV6-1	TRBJ2-5	CASSRGSTETQYF	TGTGCCAGCAGCCGGGGGAGTACGGAGACCCAGTACTTC
-	-	TRBV28	TRBJ1-2	CASKRQDYGYTF	TGTGCCAGTAAACGACAAGACTATGGCTACACCTTC
few	-	TRBV19	TRBJ1-1	CASSTGVSLNTEAFF	TGTGCCAGTAGTACAGGGGTTTCACTGAACACTGAAGCTTTCTTT
-	-	TRBV14	TRBJ2-7	CASSQGVGSLYEQYF	TGTGCCAGCAGCCAAGGGGTGGGCAGTCTCTACGAGCAGTACTTC
-	-	TRBV28	TRBJ2-3	CASSFLARGTDTQYF	TGTGCCAGCAGTTTCCTAGCGCGTGGGACAGATACGCAGTATTTT
few	TRBD1	TRBV7-8	TRBJ1-2	CASSLVSDRGGYTF	TGTGCCAGCAGCTTAGTGAGCGACAGGGGTGGCTACACCTTC
-	TRBD2	TRBV29-1	TRBJ2-1	CSVVSTSGRSDEQFF	TGCAGCGTTGTGTCGACTAGCGGGAGATCGGATGAGCAGTTCTTC
few	-	TRBV5-8	TRBJ2-5	CASSFWDSPGETQYF	TGTGCCAGCAGCTTCTGGGACTCACCCGGGGAGACCCAGTACTTC
few	-	TRBV7-2	TRBJ2-7	CASSPGALGAQQYF	TGTGCCAGCAGCCCCGGTGCCCTTGGGGCCCAGCAGTACTTC
-	-	TRBV20-1	TRBJ1-3	CSARDARAEPSGNTIYF	TGCAGTGCTAGAGATGCCCGGGCGGAGCCCTCTGGAAACACCATATATTTT
many	-	TRBV7-9	TRBJ2-5	CASSPRTQETQYF	TGTGCCAGCAGCCCAAGGACACAAGAGACCCAGTACTTC
few	-	TRBV3-1	TRBJ1-3	CASSQTGDSGNTIYF	TGTGCCAGCAGCCAAACGGGGGACTCTGGAAACACCATATATTTT
-	-	TRBV7-9	TRBJ2-1	CASSFPVNNEQFF	TGTGCCAGCAGCTTTCCAGTCAACAATGAGCAGTTCTTC
many	-	TRBV24-1	TRBJ1-1	CATSDYRGLEAFF	TGTGCCACCAGTGATTACAGAGGACTTGAAGCTTTCTTT
few	-	TRBV20-1	TRBJ2-2	CSARGPRGSVTGELFF	TGCAGTGCTAGGGGCCCGAGGGGGTCGGTCACCGGGGAGCTGTTTTTT
-	-	TRBV27	TRBJ2-2	CASRDDMTGTGELFF	TGTGCCAGCAGAGACGACATGACTGGCACCGGGGAGCTGTTTTTT
few	TRBD1	TRBV5-1	TRBJ2-1	CASSWDRGPTMGQFF	TGCGCCAGCAGCTGGGACAGGGGGCCCACAATGGGGCAGTTCTTC
many	TRBD2	TRBV30	TRBJ2-2	CAWRLAGSLTGELFF	TGTGCCTGGAGGCTAGCGGGAAGCCTAACCGGGGAGCTGTTTTTT
few	TRBD2	TRBV9	TRBJ2-3	CASSALLAGVTDTQYF	TGTGCCAGCAGCGCCCTACTAGCGGGGGTCACAGATACGCAGTATTTT
few	TRBD2	TRBV20-1	TRBJ2-7	CSARDWGTTSATENYEQYF	TGCAGTGCTAGAGATTGGGGAACAACTAGCGCGACGGAGAATTACGAGCAGTACTTC
many	TRBD2	TRBV12-3/TRBV12-4	TRBJ2-1	CASSLSGGLLNEQFF	TGTGCCAGCAGCCTTAGCGGGGGGCTCCTCAATGAGCAGTTCTTC